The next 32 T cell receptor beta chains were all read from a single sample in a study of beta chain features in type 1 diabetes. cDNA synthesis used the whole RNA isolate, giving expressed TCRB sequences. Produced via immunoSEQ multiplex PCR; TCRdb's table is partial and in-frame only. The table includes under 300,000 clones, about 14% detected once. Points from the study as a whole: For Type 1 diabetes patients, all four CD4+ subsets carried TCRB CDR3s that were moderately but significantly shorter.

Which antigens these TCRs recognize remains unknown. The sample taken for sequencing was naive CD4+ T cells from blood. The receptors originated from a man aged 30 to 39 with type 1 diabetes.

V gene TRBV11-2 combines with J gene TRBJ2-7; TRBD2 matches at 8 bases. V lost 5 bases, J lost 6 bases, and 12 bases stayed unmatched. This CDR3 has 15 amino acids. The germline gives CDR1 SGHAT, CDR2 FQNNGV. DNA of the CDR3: TGTGCCAGCAGCCCCTATGGCGGACTAGCTGTCGAGCAGTACTTC. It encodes CASSPYGGLAVEQYF. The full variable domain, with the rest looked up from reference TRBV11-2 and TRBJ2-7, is EAGVAQSPRYKIIEKRQSVAFWCNPISGHATLYWYQQILGQGPKLLIQFQNNGVVDDSQLPKDRFSAERLKGVDSTLKIQPAKLEDSAVYLCASSPYGGLAVEQYFGPGTRLTVT.

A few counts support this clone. The CDR3 sequence is CASSSHGPRGGEQYF. The CDR3 nucleotides read TGTGCCAGCAGTTCACACGGTCCTCGGGGGGGCGAGCAGTACTTC. The chain joins TRBV25-1 to TRBJ2-7; 8 bases are shared with TRBD2. CDR3 length equals 15 residues. Germline trimming cut 5 bases from V and 6 bases from J; bases unmatched to any gene: 12. Germline V gives CDR1 MGHDK, CDR2 SYGVNS.

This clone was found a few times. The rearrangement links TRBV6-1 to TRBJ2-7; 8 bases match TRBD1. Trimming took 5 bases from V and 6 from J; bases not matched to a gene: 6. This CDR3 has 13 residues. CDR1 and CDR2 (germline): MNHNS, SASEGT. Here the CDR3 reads CASSWTGSGEQYF. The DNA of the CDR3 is TGTGCCAGCAGTTGGACAGGGAGCGGCGAGCAGTACTTC.

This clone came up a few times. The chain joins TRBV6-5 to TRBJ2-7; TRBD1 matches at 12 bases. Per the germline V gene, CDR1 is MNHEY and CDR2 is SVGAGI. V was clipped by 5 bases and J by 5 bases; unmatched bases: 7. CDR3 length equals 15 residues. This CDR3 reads CASSPRDRGLHEQYF. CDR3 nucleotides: TGTGCCAGCAGTCCCCGGGACAGGGGGCTGCACGAGCAGTACTTC.

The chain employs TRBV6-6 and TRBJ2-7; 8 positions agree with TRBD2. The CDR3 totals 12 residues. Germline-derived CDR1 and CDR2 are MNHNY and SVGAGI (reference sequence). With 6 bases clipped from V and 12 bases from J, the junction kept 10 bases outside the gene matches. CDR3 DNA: TGTGCCAGCAGCCCCGGGGGGGAACCGACGTACTTC. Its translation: CASSPGGEPTYF.

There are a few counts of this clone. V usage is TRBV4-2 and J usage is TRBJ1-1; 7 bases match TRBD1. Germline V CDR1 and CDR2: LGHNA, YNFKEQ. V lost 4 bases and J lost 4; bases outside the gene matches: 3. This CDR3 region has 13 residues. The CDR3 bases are TGTGCCAGCAGCCCCGACAGGGCCACTGAAGCTTTCTTT. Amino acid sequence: CASSPDRATEAFF.

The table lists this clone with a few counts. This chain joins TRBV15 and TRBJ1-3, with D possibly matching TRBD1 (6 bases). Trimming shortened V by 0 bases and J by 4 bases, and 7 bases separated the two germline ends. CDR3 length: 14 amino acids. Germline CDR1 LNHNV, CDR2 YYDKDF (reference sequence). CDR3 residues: CATSRDRGGNTIYF. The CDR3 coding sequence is TGTGCCACCAGCAGAGACAGGGGAGGAAACACCATATATTTT.

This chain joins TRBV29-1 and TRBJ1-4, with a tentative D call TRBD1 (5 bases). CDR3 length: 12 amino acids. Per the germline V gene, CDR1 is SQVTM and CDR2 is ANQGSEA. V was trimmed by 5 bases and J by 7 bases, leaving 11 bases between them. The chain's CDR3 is CSVLSQGEKLFF. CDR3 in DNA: TGCAGCGTTCTTAGCCAGGGTGAAAAACTGTTTTTT.

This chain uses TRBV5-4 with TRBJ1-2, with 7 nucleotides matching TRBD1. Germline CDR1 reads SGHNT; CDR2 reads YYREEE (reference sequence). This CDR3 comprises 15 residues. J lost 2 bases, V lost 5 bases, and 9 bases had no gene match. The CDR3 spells CASSSDRVGNYGYTF. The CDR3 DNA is TGTGCCAGCAGTTCCGACAGGGTTGGAAACTATGGCTACACCTTC.

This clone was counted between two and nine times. The CDR3 nucleotides read TGTGCCAGCAGCTCCCAGATGGGCCTTGAGCAGTTCTTC. Translation: CASSSQMGLEQFF. The V gene is TRBV11-3, the J gene TRBJ2-1, with no clear D. Trimming removed 4 bases from V and 9 bases from J, with 13 bases in between. This CDR3 region has 13 residues. CDR1 and CDR2 from the germline V gene are SGHNT and YENEEA.

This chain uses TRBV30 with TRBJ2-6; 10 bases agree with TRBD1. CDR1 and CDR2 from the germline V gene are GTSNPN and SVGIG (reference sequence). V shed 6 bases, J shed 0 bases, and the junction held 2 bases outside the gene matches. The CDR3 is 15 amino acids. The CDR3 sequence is CACGTGASGANVLTF. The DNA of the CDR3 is TGTGCCTGCGGGACAGGGGCCTCTGGGGCCAACGTCCTGACTTTC.

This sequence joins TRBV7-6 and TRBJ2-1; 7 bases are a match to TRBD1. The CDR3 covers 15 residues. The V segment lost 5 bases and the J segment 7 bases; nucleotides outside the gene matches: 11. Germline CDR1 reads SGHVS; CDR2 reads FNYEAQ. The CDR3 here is CASSERKGARNEQFF. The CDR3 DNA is TGTGCCAGCAGCGAACGTAAGGGGGCGCGGAATGAGCAGTTCTTC.

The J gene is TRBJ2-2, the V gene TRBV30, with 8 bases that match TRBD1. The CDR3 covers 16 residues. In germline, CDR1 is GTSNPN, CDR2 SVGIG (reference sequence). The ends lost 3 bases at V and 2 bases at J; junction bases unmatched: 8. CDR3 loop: CAWRALGQGNTGELFF. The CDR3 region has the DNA TGTGCCTGGAGGGCCCTCGGACAGGGAAACACCGGGGAGCTGTTTTTT.

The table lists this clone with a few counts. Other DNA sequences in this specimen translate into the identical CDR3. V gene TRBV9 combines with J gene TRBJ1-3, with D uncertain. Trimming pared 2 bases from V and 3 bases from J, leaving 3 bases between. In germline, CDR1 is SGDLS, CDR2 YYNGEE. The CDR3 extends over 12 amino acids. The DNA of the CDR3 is TGTGCCAGCAGCGTCCGTGGAAACACCATATATTTT. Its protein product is CASSVRGNTIYF.

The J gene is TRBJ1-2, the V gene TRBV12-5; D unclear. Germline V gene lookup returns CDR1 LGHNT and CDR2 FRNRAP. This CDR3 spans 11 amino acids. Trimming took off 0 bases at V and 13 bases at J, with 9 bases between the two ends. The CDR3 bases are TGTGCTAGTGGTTTGGTAACAGAGACCACCTTC. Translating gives CASGLVTETTF.

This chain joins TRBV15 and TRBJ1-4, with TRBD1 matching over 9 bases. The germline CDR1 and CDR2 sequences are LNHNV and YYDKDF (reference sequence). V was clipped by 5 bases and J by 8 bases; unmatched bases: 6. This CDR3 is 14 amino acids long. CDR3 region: CATSGQGMGEKLFF. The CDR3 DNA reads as TGTGCCACCAGCGGACAGGGGATGGGCGAAAAACTGTTTTTT.

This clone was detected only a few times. In DNA form, the CDR3 reads TGTGCCAGCAGCTTAGTTCAGTACAATGAGCAGTTCTTC. It codes for CASSLVQYNEQFF. The chain couples TRBV11-2 to TRBJ2-1; D is unresolved. Trimming left V 1 base short and J 4 bases short, with 5 bases between. The CDR3 contains 13 residues. From germline, CDR1 is SGHAT and CDR2 FQNNGV.

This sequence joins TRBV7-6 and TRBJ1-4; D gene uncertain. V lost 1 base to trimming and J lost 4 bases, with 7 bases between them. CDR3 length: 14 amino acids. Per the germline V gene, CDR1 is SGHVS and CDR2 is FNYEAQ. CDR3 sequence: CASSLGNGNEKLFF. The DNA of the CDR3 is TGTGCCAGCAGCTTAGGAAACGGTAATGAAAAACTGTTTTTT.

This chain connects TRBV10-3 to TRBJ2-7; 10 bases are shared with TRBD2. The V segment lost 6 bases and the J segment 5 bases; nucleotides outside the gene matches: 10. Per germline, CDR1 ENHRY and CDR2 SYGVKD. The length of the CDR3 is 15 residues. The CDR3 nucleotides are TGTGCCATCAGATCTCCTGGGCTAGCGGGAGACGAGCAGTACTTC. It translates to CAIRSPGLAGDEQYF.

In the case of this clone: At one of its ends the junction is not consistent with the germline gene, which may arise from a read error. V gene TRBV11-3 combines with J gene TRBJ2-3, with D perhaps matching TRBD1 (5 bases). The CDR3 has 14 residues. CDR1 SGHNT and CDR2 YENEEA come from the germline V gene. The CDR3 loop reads CASSLDRTTDTQYF. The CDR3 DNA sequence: TGTGCCAGCAGCCTAGACAGAACCACAGATACGCAGTATTTT.

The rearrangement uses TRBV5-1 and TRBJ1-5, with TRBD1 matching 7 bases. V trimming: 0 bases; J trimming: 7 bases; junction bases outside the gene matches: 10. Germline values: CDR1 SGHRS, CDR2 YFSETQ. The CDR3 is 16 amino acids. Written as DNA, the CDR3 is TGCGCCAGCAGCTTGGCCCCCCAGGGGGAAGGGCAGCCCCAGCATTTT. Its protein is CASSLAPQGEGQPQHF.

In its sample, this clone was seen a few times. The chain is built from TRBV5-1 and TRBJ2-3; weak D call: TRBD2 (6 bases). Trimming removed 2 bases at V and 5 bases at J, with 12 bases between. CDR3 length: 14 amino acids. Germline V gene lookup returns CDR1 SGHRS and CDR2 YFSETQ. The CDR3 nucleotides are TGCGCCAGCAGCTTAGGAGGGGTCGGAGATACGCAGTATTTT. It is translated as CASSLGGVGDTQYF.

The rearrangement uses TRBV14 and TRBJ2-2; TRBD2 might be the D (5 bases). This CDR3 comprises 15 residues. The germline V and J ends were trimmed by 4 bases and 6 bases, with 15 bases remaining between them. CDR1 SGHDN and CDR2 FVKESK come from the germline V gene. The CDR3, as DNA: TGTGCCAGCAGCCCAACTCGAGGGATACCCGGGGAGCTGTTTTTT. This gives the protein CASSPTRGIPGELFF.

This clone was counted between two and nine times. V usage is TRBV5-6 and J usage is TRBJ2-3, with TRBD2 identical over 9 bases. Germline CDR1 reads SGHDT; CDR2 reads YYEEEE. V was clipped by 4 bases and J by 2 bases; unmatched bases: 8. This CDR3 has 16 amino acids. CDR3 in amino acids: CASSPLTSGSTDTQYF. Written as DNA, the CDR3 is TGTGCCAGCAGCCCCTTGACTAGCGGCTCCACAGATACGCAGTATTTT.

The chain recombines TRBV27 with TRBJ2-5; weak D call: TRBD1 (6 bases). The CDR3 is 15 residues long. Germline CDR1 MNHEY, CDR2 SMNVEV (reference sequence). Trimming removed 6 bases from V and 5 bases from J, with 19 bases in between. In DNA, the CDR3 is TGTGCCAGCAGCCTTACCGGGACAATAGGGGAGACCCAGTACTTC. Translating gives CASSLTGTIGETQYF.

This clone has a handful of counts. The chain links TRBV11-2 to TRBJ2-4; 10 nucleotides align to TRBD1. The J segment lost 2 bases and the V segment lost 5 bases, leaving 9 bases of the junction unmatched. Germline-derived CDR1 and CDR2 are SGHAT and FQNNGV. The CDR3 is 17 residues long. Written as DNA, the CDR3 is TGTGCCAGCAGCCCGCGGCGGACAGGGGGAACCAAAAACATTCAGTACTTC. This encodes CASSPRRTGGTKNIQYF.

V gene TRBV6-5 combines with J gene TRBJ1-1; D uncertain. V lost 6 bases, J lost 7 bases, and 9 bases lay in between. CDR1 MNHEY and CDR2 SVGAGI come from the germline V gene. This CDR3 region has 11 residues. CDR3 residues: CASSRSGEAFF. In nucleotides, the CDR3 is TGTGCCAGCAGCCGATCAGGTGAAGCTTTCTTT.

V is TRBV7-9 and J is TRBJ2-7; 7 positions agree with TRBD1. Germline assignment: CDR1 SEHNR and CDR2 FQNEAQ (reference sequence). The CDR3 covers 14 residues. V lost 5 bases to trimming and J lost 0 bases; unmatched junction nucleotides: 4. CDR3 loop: CASSLGQNSYEQYF. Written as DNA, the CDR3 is TGTGCCAGCAGCCTGGGACAGAACTCCTACGAGCAGTACTTC. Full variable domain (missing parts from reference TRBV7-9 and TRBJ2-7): DTGVSQNPRHKITKRGQNVTFRCDPISEHNRLYWYRQTLGQGPEFLTYFQNEAQLEKSRLLSDRFSAERPKGSFSTLEIQRTEQGDSAMYLCASSLGQNSYEQYFGPGTRLTVT.

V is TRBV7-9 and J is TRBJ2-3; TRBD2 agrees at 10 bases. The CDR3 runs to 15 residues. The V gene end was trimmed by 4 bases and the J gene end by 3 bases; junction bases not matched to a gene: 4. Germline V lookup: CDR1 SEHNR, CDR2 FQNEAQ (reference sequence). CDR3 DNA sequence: TGTGCCAGCAGCTACCGGACTAGCGGAACAGATACGCAGTATTTT. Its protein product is CASSYRTSGTDTQYF. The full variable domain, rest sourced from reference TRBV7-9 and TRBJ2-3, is DTGVSQNPRHKITKRGQNVTFRCDPISEHNRLYWYRQTLGQGPEFLTYFQNEAQLEKSRLLSDRFSAERPKGSFSTLEIQRTEQGDSAMYLCASSYRTSGTDTQYFGPGTRLTVL.

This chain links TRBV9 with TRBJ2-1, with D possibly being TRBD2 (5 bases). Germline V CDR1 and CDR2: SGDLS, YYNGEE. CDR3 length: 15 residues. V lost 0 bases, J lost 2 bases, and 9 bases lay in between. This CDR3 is CASSVGGLAYNEQFF. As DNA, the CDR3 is TGTGCCAGCAGCGTAGGAGGGCTAGCCTACAATGAGCAGTTCTTC.

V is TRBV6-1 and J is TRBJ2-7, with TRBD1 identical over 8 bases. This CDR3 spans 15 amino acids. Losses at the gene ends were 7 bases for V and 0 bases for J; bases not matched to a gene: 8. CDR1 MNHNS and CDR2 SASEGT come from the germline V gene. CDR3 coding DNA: TGTGCCAGCACCCGGACAGGGTACAGCTCCTACGAGCAGTACTTC. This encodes CASTRTGYSSYEQYF.

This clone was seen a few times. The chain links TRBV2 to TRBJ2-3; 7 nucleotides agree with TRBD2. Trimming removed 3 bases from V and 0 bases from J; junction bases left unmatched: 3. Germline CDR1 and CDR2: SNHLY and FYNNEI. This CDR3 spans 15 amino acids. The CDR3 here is CASSDGRGSTDTQYF. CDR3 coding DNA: TGTGCCAGCAGTGATGGGCGGGGGAGCACAGATACGCAGTATTTT. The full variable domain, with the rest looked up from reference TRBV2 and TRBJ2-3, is EPEVTQTPSHQVTQMGQEVILRCVPISNHLYFYWYRQILGQKVEFLVSFYNNEISEKSEIFDDQFSVERPDGSNFTLKIRSTKLEDSAMYFCASSDGRGSTDTQYFGPGTRLTVL.